These 18 T cell receptor beta chains originate from one sample sequenced in a study of blood T cell repertoires in COVID-19. The method was immunoSEQ multiplex PCR; TCRdb's version includes in-frame clones alone and lacks a portion of them. Of some 300,000 clones listed, 90% are singletons. Specimen: peripheral blood. These receptors came from a woman between 40 and 50 years old with COVID-19, enrolled during active disease.

The chain joins TRBV5-1 to TRBJ2-3; 11 bases agree with TRBD2. J gave up 2 bases and V 4 bases, and 6 bases lay outside the gene matches. The CDR3 covers 16 residues. The germline V gene has CDR1 SGHRS and CDR2 YFSETQ. The DNA of the CDR3 is TGCGCCAGCAGCAGGACTAGCGGGCCTGTCACAGATACGCAGTATTTT. Protein sequence: CASSRTSGPVTDTQYF.

The chain recombines TRBV5-1 with TRBJ2-3; D perhaps matches TRBD2 (5 bases). CDR1 is SGHRS and CDR2 is YFSETQ in the germline V gene. V was cut by 1 base and J by 2 bases, with 11 bases left in between. The CDR3 has 15 residues. In DNA form, the CDR3 reads TGCGCCAGCAGCTTGCGGGGTATTATCACAGATACGCAGTATTTT. As protein: CASSLRGIITDTQYF. Complete variable domain (other parts from reference TRBV5-1 and TRBJ2-3): KAGVTQTPRYLIKTRGQQVTLSCSPISGHRSVSWYQQTPGQGLQFLFEYFSETQRNKGNFPGRFSGRQFSNSRSEMNVSTLELGDSALYLCASSLRGIITDTQYFGPGTRLTVL.

The J gene is TRBJ1-5, the V gene TRBV18; 7 positions match TRBD1. CDR3 length: 16 residues. Germline values: CDR1 KGHSH, CDR2 LQKENI. With 3 bases clipped from V and 0 bases from J, the junction kept 5 bases outside the gene matches. CDR3 residues: CASSPRQGNSNQPQHF. The CDR3 DNA sequence: TGTGCCAGCTCACCGAGACAGGGAAATAGCAATCAGCCCCAGCATTTT.

The chain carries TRBV5-1 and TRBJ1-1, with D possibly TRBD1 on 5 matching bases. The CDR3 is made up of 14 amino acids. Germline CDR1 SGHRS, CDR2 YFSETQ. The V gene lost 4 bases and the J gene lost 6 bases, with 16 bases spanning the gap. CDR3 protein: CASSTSPGRSEAFF. CDR3 bases: TGCGCCAGCAGCACCTCCCCAGGGAGGTCTGAAGCTTTCTTT.

V gene TRBV28 combines with J gene TRBJ1-3; D gene uncertain. Germline V lookup: CDR1 MDHEN, CDR2 SYDVKM. This CDR3 comprises 15 residues. V dropped 5 bases and J dropped 0 bases, with 11 bases sitting between them. The CDR3 DNA reads TGTGCCAGCAGTAGGCAGGTACACTCTGGAAACACCATATATTTT. Translated, it gives CASSRQVHSGNTIYF. The full variable domain, rest sourced from reference TRBV28 and TRBJ1-3, is DVKVTQSSRYLVKRTGEKVFLECVQDMDHENMFWYRQDPGLGLRLIYFSYDVKMKEKGDIPEGYSVSREKKERFSLILESASTNQTSMYLCASSRQVHSGNTIYFGEGSWLTVV.

This chain connects TRBV19 to TRBJ2-7, with 10 bases matching TRBD1. Germline V lookup: CDR1 LNHDA, CDR2 SQIVND (reference sequence). The ends lost 6 bases at V and 0 bases at J; junction bases unmatched: 8. The CDR3 is 16 amino acids. CDR3 loop: CASSARDRGLSYEQYF. The DNA of the CDR3 is TGTGCCAGTAGCGCCCGGGACAGGGGCCTCTCCTACGAGCAGTACTTC.

This chain uses TRBV7-9 with TRBJ2-1, with 7 positions matching TRBD1. This CDR3 is built from 14 residues. Germline V gives CDR1 SEHNR, CDR2 FQNEAQ (reference sequence). The trim removed 5 bases at V and 3 bases at J, leaving 4 bases unmatched. In nucleotides, the CDR3 is TGTGCCAGCAGCCCTCGGACAGGCTACAATGAGCAGTTCTTC. This gives the protein CASSPRTGYNEQFF.

V is TRBV6-2 or TRBV6-3 and J is TRBJ1-2; 9 bases are a match to TRBD1. Germline CDR1 and CDR2: MNHEY and SVGEGT. J gave up 6 bases and V 0 bases, and 11 bases lay outside the gene matches. The CDR3 spans 17 residues. The chain's CDR3 is CASSYSAGQGNRDGYTF. CDR3 DNA sequence: TGTGCCAGCAGTTACTCGGCGGGACAGGGTAACAGGGATGGCTACACCTTC.

The V gene is TRBV3-1 (or the pseudogene TRBV3-2), the J gene TRBJ2-4; 12 bases match TRBD2. This CDR3 comprises 15 residues. Germline assignment: CDR1 LGHDT and CDR2 YNNKEL (reference sequence). V lost 4 bases, J lost 5 bases, and 3 bases stayed unmatched. CDR3 nucleotides: TGTGCCAGCAGCCGTGGACTAGCGGGGCAAAACATTCAGTACTTC. This gives the protein CASSRGLAGQNIQYF.

Only one count was recorded for this clone. This chain uses TRBV9 with TRBJ2-5, with 8 bases lining up with TRBD1. V lost 4 bases and J lost 8; bases outside the gene matches: 13. Germline V gene lookup returns CDR1 SGDLS and CDR2 YYNGEE. This CDR3 is built from 15 residues. The CDR3 loop reads CASSSSTGAWITQYF. CDR3 nucleotides: TGTGCCAGCAGCTCCTCGACAGGGGCATGGATTACCCAGTACTTC.

The chain employs TRBV12-3 or TRBV12-4 and TRBJ2-1, with TRBD2 matching 10 bases. The CDR3 extends over 13 amino acids. After removal of 11 bases from V and 9 bases from J, the junction contained 10 bases not matched to a gene. CDR3 DNA sequence: TGTGCCGCGGGGCTAGCGGGAGTTAGTGAGCAGTTCTTC. Protein sequence: CAAGLAGVSEQFF.

This chain connects TRBV24-1 to TRBJ2-1; the match to TRBD1 covers 7 bases. The germline CDR1 and CDR2 sequences are KGHDR and SFDVKD. This CDR3 has 15 residues. V was clipped by 4 bases and J by 3 bases; unmatched bases: 5. CDR3 nucleotide sequence: TGTGCCACCAGTGAAAGGGGACAGCTCTACAATGAGCAGTTCTTC. This sequence encodes CATSERGQLYNEQFF.

The CDR3, as DNA: TGCAGCGTTTCTCGAGGGAGCGGGTACGAGCAGTACTTC. Protein sequence: CSVSRGSGYEQYF. V gene TRBV29-1 combines with J gene TRBJ2-7, with D perhaps matching TRBD2 (6 bases). Per germline, CDR1 SQVTM and CDR2 ANQGSEA. The V and J ends lost 5 bases and 4 bases respectively, with 15 bases between them. The CDR3 spans 13 residues.

V gene TRBV28 combines with J gene TRBJ2-7, with D tentatively TRBD2 (6 bases). The germline V gene has CDR1 MDHEN and CDR2 SYDVKM. V lost 5 bases and J 4 bases, leaving 15 bases between the germline ends. The CDR3 loop spans 14 amino acids. Written as DNA, the CDR3 is TGTGCCAGCAGTGCCGTACGGGGGAATTACGAGCAGTACTTC. It is translated as CASSAVRGNYEQYF.

V and J are TRBV6-5 and TRBJ1-6, with 8 bases aligning to TRBD1. Germline CDR1 MNHEY, CDR2 SVGAGI. The CDR3 runs to 15 residues. The J segment lost 7 bases and the V segment lost 5 bases, leaving 7 bases of the junction unmatched. CDR3 nucleotide sequence: TGTGCCAGCAGTCGAACACGGGACAGGAATTCACCCCTCCACTTT. It is translated as CASSRTRDRNSPLHF.

The CDR3 loop reads CASSYLRQEDQPQHF. CDR3 DNA: TGTGCCAGCAGTTACTTGAGGCAGGAGGATCAGCCCCAGCATTTT. The rearrangement joins TRBV6-2 or TRBV6-3 to TRBJ1-5; no clear D. CDR3 size: 15 residues. Germline CDR1 MNHEY, CDR2 SVGEGT. V lost 1 base, J lost 5 bases, and 12 bases lay in between.

This clone was seen only a few times. An end of the junction does not agree with germline; a read error may underlie this. The J gene is TRBJ2-7, the V gene TRBV7-7, with 7 bases that match TRBD2. Germline CDR1 reads SSHAT; CDR2 reads FNYEAQ (reference sequence). CDR3 length: 14 residues. This chain's CDR3 is CASSYGLGSYEQYF. The CDR3 nucleotides are TGTGCTAGCAGCTACGGACTAGGCTCCTACGAGCAGTACTTC.

The chain links TRBV7-6 to TRBJ1-2; D possibly corresponds to TRBD1 (6 bases). Germline V gene lookup returns CDR1 SGHVS and CDR2 FNYEAQ. The CDR3 runs to 15 residues. Trimming took off 4 bases at V and 4 bases at J, with 16 bases between the two ends. CDR3 sequence (DNA): TGTGCCAGCAGCTCCGCTCCAGGGGATGGCTATGGCTACACCTTC. Translating it yields CASSSAPGDGYGYTF.